This TCR beta chain appears in the sequencing data of a study of CD8 T cells in ankylosing spondylitis. Study observations and caveats: Peripheral blood samples showed relatively rare disease-linked clones, and these clones were CD8+. Several of the motif variants were reported before in synovial fluid and blood from reactive arthritis. A motif of roughly eight highly homologous TCR beta variants was seen as apparently characteristic of ankylosing spondylitis blood.

The sample holds a few counts of this clonotype. Antigen: not known. This CDR3 has 16 residues. Germline V gives CDR1 LGHNA, CDR2 YSLEER. V shed 0 bases and J 8 bases; nucleotides not matched to a gene: 9. Libraries for TCR beta were made by quantitative 5'-RACE with molecular barcodes. One entry per CDR3 protein, called by TCRdb with MiXCR from the 5' RACE reads. The table lists 300,000 to 350,000 distinct CDR3 sequences, around 21% of them singletons. Sequencing was carried out using blood, either unsorted or a sorted T cell fraction (not recorded which). The clonotype comes from a female donor with ankylosing spondylitis or in good health (not recorded which). V gene TRBV4-3 combines with J gene TRBJ2-1, with 8 positions matching TRBD2. Written as DNA, the CDR3 is TGCGCCAGCAGCCAAGACCTAGGGACTAGTAAGGATGAGCAGTTCTTC. This sequence encodes CASSQDLGTSKDEQFF.